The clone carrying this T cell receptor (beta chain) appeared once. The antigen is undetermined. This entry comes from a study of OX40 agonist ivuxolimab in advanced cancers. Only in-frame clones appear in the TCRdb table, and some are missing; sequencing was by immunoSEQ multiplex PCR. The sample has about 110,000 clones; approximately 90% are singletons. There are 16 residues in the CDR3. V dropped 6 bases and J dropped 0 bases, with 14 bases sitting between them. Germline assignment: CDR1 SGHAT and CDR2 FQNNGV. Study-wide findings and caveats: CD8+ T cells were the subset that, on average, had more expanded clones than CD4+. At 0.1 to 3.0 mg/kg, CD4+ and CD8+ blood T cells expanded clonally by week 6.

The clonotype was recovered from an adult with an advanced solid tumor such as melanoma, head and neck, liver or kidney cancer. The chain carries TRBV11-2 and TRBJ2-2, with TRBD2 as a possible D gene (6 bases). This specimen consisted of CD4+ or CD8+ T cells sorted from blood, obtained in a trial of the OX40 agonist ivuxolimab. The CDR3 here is CASSTIWGANTGELFF. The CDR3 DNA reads TGTGCCAGCAGTACGATCTGGGGGGCGAACACCGGGGAGCTGTTTTTT.